This record covers a single TCR beta chain. The data are from a study of T cell responses to AZD1222 COVID-19 vaccine. Study-wide context: Pooling was applied to second doses at about 4 or about 12 weeks.

The CDR3 extends over 14 amino acids. Germline V gives CDR1 SGHRS, CDR2 YFSETQ. Trimming left V 0 bases short and J 8 bases short, with 14 bases between. Sequencing was performed with immunoSEQ multiplex PCR; in TCRdb, only in-frame clones are kept and a portion is missing. The profile shows about 56,000 clones, 80% to 90% of them singletons. This clonotype was obtained from an adult in good health. V is TRBV5-1 and J is TRBJ1-2, with D tentatively TRBD1 (6 bases). This specimen consisted of peripheral blood, obtained on day 0 of AZD1222 vaccination. The CDR3 spells CASSLVSGAQGYTF. The DNA of the CDR3 is TGCGCCAGCAGCTTGGTTTCGGGGGCGCAAGGCTACACCTTC.